Below are 23 T cell receptor beta chains sequenced from a single sample in a study of blood T cell repertoires in COVID-19. Some clones are missing from TCRdb's copy, which holds only in-frame ones; the method was immunoSEQ multiplex PCR. The table includes more than 150,000 clones, roughly 92% detected once. Sample: peripheral blood. The source of these receptors is a man aged 25-45 years with COVID-19, enrolled during active disease.

J is TRBJ1-2 and V is TRBV6-5, with a tentative D call TRBD1 (5 bases). The CDR3 length is 16 residues. Germline lookup yields CDR1 MNHEY and CDR2 SVGAGI. Trimming left V 4 bases short and J 4 bases short, with 19 bases between. CDR3 sequence (DNA): TGTGCCAGCAGTTCGTCGACCGGGCCGGGGGGCTATGGCTACACCTTC. It codes for CASSSSTGPGGYGYTF.

A few counts support this clone. The chain joins TRBV19 to TRBJ2-7; possibly TRBD1 for D (5 bases). The length of the CDR3 is 13 residues. In germline, CDR1 is LNHDA, CDR2 SQIVND (reference sequence). Trimming took off 6 bases at V and 0 bases at J, with 9 bases between the two ends. The CDR3 loop is CASRPGYSYEQYF. For the CDR3, the DNA is TGTGCCAGTAGGCCAGGGTACTCCTACGAGCAGTACTTC. Drawing the rest from reference TRBV19 and TRBJ2-7, the complete variable domain is DGGITQSPKYLFRKEGQNVTLSCEQNLNHDAMYWYRQDPGQGLRLIYYSQIVNDFQKGDIAEGYSVSREKKESFPLTVTSAQKNPTAFYLCASRPGYSYEQYFGPGTRLTVT.

The rearrangement uses TRBV3-1 (or the pseudogene TRBV3-2) and TRBJ2-3, with 8 bases identical to TRBD2. Trimming at V came to 2 bases and at J to 2 bases, leaving 3 bases not matched to a gene. There are 15 residues in the CDR3. Germline assignment: CDR1 LGHDT and CDR2 YNNKEL (reference sequence). DNA of the CDR3: TGTGCCAGCAGCCAAACGGGGGGGCTCACAGATACGCAGTATTTT. This gives the protein CASSQTGGLTDTQYF.

The chain links TRBV30 to TRBJ1-3; D is perhaps TRBD1 (6 bases). CDR3 size: 15 residues. V was clipped by 1 base and J by 0 bases, with 10 bases between them. CDR1 and CDR2 from the germline V gene are GTSNPN and SVGIG (reference sequence). Written as DNA, the CDR3 is TGTGCCTGGAGTGCCTCAGGGGACTCTGGAAACACCATATATTTT. Protein sequence: CAWSASGDSGNTIYF.

The chain combines TRBV19 with TRBJ1-4; D gene ambiguous. Trimming removed 5 bases from V and 2 bases from J, with 12 bases in between. The CDR3 runs 15 residues. Germline CDR1 and CDR2: LNHDA and SQIVND (reference sequence). The CDR3 is CASSGQVPTNEKLFF. Here the CDR3 DNA reads TGTGCCAGTAGTGGGCAGGTTCCTACTAATGAAAAACTGTTTTTT.

This clone has just a few counts. CDR3 bases: TGTGCCATCAGTGAGTTTATTCAGGCCCCGAACACTGAAGCTTTCTTT. Its protein is CAISEFIQAPNTEAFF. V and J are TRBV10-3 and TRBJ1-1; D unclear. Germline CDR1 is ENHRY and CDR2 is SYGVKD. The CDR3 sequence is 16 residues long. V shed 1 base and J shed 1 base, with 13 bases lying between them.

V and J are TRBV2 and TRBJ1-4, with D possibly matching TRBD1 (6 bases). Deletions cut 7 bases from V and 8 bases from J, with 17 bases between. Germline values: CDR1 SNHLY, CDR2 FYNNEI. The CDR3 loop spans 14 amino acids. Here the CDR3 reads CASTKTGLEEKLFF. The CDR3 region has the DNA TGTGCCAGCACCAAGACAGGCCTAGAGGAAAAACTGTTTTTT.

The CDR3 spells CASSFGTATEAFF. CDR3 coding DNA: TGTGCCAGCAGCTTCGGGACAGCCACTGAAGCTTTCTTT. The rearrangement links TRBV7-9 to TRBJ1-1, with 7 bases that match TRBD1. CDR3 length: 13 residues. The trim removed 3 bases at V and 4 bases at J, leaving 2 bases unmatched. CDR1 is SEHNR and CDR2 is FQNEAQ in the germline V gene (reference sequence).

This chain uses TRBV6-5 with TRBJ2-3; no reliable D call. V lost 3 bases and J 2 bases, leaving 12 bases between the germline ends. This CDR3 has 15 amino acids. Germline V lookup: CDR1 MNHEY, CDR2 SVGAGI. Here the CDR3 reads CASSYNREPTDTQYF. CDR3 DNA sequence: TGTGCCAGCAGTTATAACAGAGAGCCCACAGATACGCAGTATTTT.

The chain employs TRBV5-1 and TRBJ1-1, with D uncertain. The V end lost 7 bases, the J end lost 4 bases, and 20 bases lay between the germline ends. The CDR3 has 15 amino acids. From germline, CDR1 is SGHRS and CDR2 YFSETQ. This CDR3 is CASREEGGDITEAFF. CDR3 coding DNA: TGCGCCAGCCGCGAAGAGGGCGGGGATATCACTGAAGCTTTCTTT.

The chain has TRBV4-1 and TRBJ2-2; D unresolved. This CDR3 has 14 residues. The germline V gene has CDR1 MGHRA and CDR2 YSYEKL. V was cut by 1 base and J by 5 bases, with 8 bases left in between. CDR3: CASSQVLNTGELFF. For the CDR3, the DNA is TGCGCCAGCAGCCAAGTACTGAATACCGGGGAGCTGTTTTTT.

The chain joins TRBV5-6 to TRBJ1-5; D perhaps matches TRBD1 (6 bases). The germline V gene encodes CDR1 SGHDT and CDR2 YYEEEE. Trimming removed 4 bases at V and 5 bases at J, with 16 bases between. The CDR3 extends over 15 amino acids. CDR3 protein: CASSTAGRGDQPQHF. The CDR3, as DNA: TGTGCCAGCAGCACCGCGGGCAGGGGCGATCAGCCCCAGCATTTT.

The rearrangement uses TRBV6-1 and TRBJ1-6, with D unresolved. The ends were cut back, 2 bases at V and 0 bases at J, with 11 bases in the middle. This CDR3 comprises 17 residues. CDR1 MNHNS and CDR2 SASEGT come from the germline V gene. In DNA, the CDR3 is TGTGCCAGCAGTGAACTTTCGGGGTACTCCTATAATTCACCCCTCCACTTT. Translating it yields CASSELSGYSYNSPLHF.

The chain uses TRBV6-4 and TRBJ1-1; TRBD1 matches at 8 bases. The CDR3 is 16 amino acids. Germline values: CDR1 MRHNA, CDR2 SNTAGT. The V and J ends lost 8 bases and 3 bases, in that order; junction bases with no gene match: 14. CDR3: CASLWTGSVWDTEAFF. The CDR3 DNA follows: TGTGCCAGCCTTTGGACAGGGAGCGTTTGGGACACTGAAGCTTTCTTT.

J is TRBJ1-3 and V is TRBV18, with D possibly matching TRBD1 (5 bases). The CDR3 is 16 amino acids. Germline V lookup: CDR1 KGHSH, CDR2 LQKENI. V lost 0 bases and J lost 3, with 12 bases in between. Written as DNA, the CDR3 is TGTGCCAGCTCACCACCGTCAGGGCAAAGTGGAAACACCATATATTTT. Amino acids: CASSPPSGQSGNTIYF.

The rearrangement links TRBV20-1 to TRBJ1-2, with TRBD1 matching over 7 bases. The CDR3 has 10 amino acids. The germline V gene encodes CDR1 DFQATT and CDR2 SNEGSKA (reference sequence). CDR3 coding DNA: TGCAGCACAGGGGTGAATGGCTACACCTTC. It translates to CSTGVNGYTF.

This chain joins TRBV19 and TRBJ2-7; TRBD2 matches at 8 bases. Germline CDR1 LNHDA, CDR2 SQIVND (reference sequence). The V gene end was trimmed by 5 bases and the J gene end by 6 bases; junction bases not matched to a gene: 12. The CDR3 is made up of 15 amino acids. Here the CDR3 DNA reads TGTGCCAGTAGTCCTCCGCCGGGGGGGCCGATCGAGCAGTACTTC. Translated: CASSPPPGGPIEQYF.

This sequence joins TRBV4-2 and TRBJ1-6; 8 bases map to TRBD1. V trimming: 5 bases; J trimming: 7 bases; junction bases outside the gene matches: 10. The germline CDR1 and CDR2 sequences are LGHNA and YNFKEQ. The CDR3 extends over 16 amino acids. CDR3 nucleotides: TGTGCCAGCAGCAACCTAGAACAGGGGGACAATTCACCCCTCCACTTT. This translates into CASSNLEQGDNSPLHF.

This clone was detected only a few times. This chain links TRBV10-3 with TRBJ2-7, with D possibly being TRBD2 (7 bases). The CDR3 runs to 14 residues. Germline V gene lookup returns CDR1 ENHRY and CDR2 SYGVKD. V lost 2 bases and J 0 bases, leaving 8 bases between the germline ends. The CDR3 region is CAISEAGASYEQYF. CDR3 bases: TGTGCCATCAGTGAGGCGGGGGCCTCCTACGAGCAGTACTTC.

J is TRBJ1-2 and V is TRBV6-5; possibly TRBD1 for D (6 bases). The CDR3 is made up of 13 amino acids. Trimming removed 8 bases from V and 8 bases from J, with 18 bases in between. Germline CDR1 reads MNHEY; CDR2 reads SVGAGI. The CDR3 nucleotides are TGTGCCAGCCGGAGACAGGCGACAGGAGGCTACACCTTC. Translating it yields CASRRQATGGYTF.

The rearrangement joins TRBV6-5 to TRBJ2-7; tentatively, D is TRBD1 (5 bases). Trimming took off 3 bases at V and 5 bases at J, with 11 bases between the two ends. The CDR3 is 13 amino acids. Per germline, CDR1 MNHEY and CDR2 SVGAGI. CDR3 sequence (DNA): TGTGCCAGCAGTTATCAGGGCGTTAACGAGCAGTACTTC. Translating it yields CASSYQGVNEQYF.

The chain employs TRBV7-9 and TRBJ2-7; 12 bases are shared with TRBD1. There are 16 residues in the CDR3. V lost 4 bases to trimming and J lost 3 bases; unmatched junction nucleotides: 7. The V gene's germline CDR1 is SEHNR and CDR2 FQNEAQ (reference sequence). For the CDR3, the DNA is TGTGCCAGCAGCTGGCACCGGGACAGGGGGCTCTACGAGCAGTACTTC. Residues: CASSWHRDRGLYEQYF.

J is TRBJ2-2 and V is TRBV5-1, with 7 bases identical to TRBD1. The CDR3 runs 15 residues. J was trimmed by 0 bases and V by 4 bases; bases with no gene match: 3. Germline values: CDR1 SGHRS, CDR2 YFSETQ. CDR3: CASSVGTANTGELFF. CDR3 in DNA: TGCGCCAGCAGCGTAGGGACAGCGAACACCGGGGAGCTGTTTTTT.